The 19 T cell receptor beta chains presented below share a single source sample, sequenced in a study of blood T cell repertoires in COVID-19. TCRdb's table, derived via immunoSEQ multiplex PCR, lists solely in-frame clones and lacks some. The table includes about 150,000 clones, 87% detected once. The sequencing input was peripheral blood. The receptors were sampled from a man between 45 and 60 years old with active COVID-19.

The V gene is TRBV4-1, the J gene TRBJ1-6; possible D gene TRBD1, 5 bases. The CDR3 totals 16 residues. With 2 bases removed from V and 0 bases from J, the gap between germline ends came to 8 bases. Germline assignment: CDR1 MGHRA and CDR2 YSYEKL. CDR3 sequence reads: CASSQTGSSYNSPLHF. The DNA for the CDR3 is TGCGCCAGCAGCCAAACAGGAAGCTCCTATAATTCACCCCTCCACTTT.

The gene calls are TRBV7-3 and TRBJ2-1; TRBD1 matches 10 bases. The CDR3 length is 15 residues. Trimming took 7 bases from V and 3 from J; bases not matched to a gene: 6. Germline V gene sequence: CDR1 SGHTA, CDR2 FQGTGA. DNA of the CDR3: TGTGCCAGCACCGGGGGGACAGGGGTCTACAATGAGCAGTTCTTC. Amino acid sequence: CASTGGTGVYNEQFF.

The J gene is TRBJ1-5, the V gene TRBV6-5, with D possibly matching TRBD1 (6 bases). The CDR3 extends over 15 amino acids. The germline V and J ends were trimmed by 0 bases and 5 bases, with 11 bases remaining between them. Germline V CDR1 and CDR2: MNHEY, SVGAGI. The CDR3 here is CASSYSGGTDQPQHF. CDR3 sequence (DNA): TGTGCCAGCAGTTACTCAGGGGGAACCGATCAGCCCCAGCATTTT.

This rearrangement joins TRBV10-3 to TRBJ2-3, with D perhaps matching TRBD1 (5 bases). With 4 bases removed from V and 2 bases from J, the gap between germline ends came to 10 bases. The CDR3 is 14 residues long. Germline V gene sequence: CDR1 ENHRY, CDR2 SYGVKD. CDR3: CAISGQGVTDTQYF. The CDR3 DNA sequence: TGTGCCATCAGTGGGCAAGGGGTCACAGATACGCAGTATTTT.

V is TRBV9 and J is TRBJ1-2, with 9 bases aligning to TRBD1. Trimming removed 3 bases from V and 1 base from J; junction bases left unmatched: 4. CDR1 SGDLS and CDR2 YYNGEE come from the germline V gene. The CDR3 is 15 amino acids. The CDR3 DNA sequence: TGTGCCAGCAGCGCTAGACAGGGGGTTAACTATGGCTACACCTTC. Protein: CASSARQGVNYGYTF.

The chain combines TRBV4-1 with TRBJ2-2; TRBD1 matches 8 bases. Germline V gene sequence: CDR1 MGHRA, CDR2 YSYEKL. This CDR3 has 16 amino acids. Unmatched junction bases numbered 9, after V lost 3 bases and J lost 6 bases. The CDR3, as DNA: TGCGCCAGCAGCCACGGACAGGGTGCCGGGTCCGGGGAGCTGTTTTTT. Translated, it gives CASSHGQGAGSGELFF.

The chain couples TRBV11-2 to TRBJ2-2; 10 nucleotides match TRBD1. Trimming removed 4 bases from V and 3 bases from J; junction bases left unmatched: 11. Germline V gene lookup returns CDR1 SGHAT and CDR2 FQNNGV. The CDR3 totals 18 residues. DNA for the CDR3: TGTGCCAGCAGCTCCGAAAGGAGACAGGGGGCATACACCGGGGAGCTGTTTTTT. Translation gives CASSSERRQGAYTGELFF.

V usage is TRBV3-1 (or the pseudogene TRBV3-2) and J usage is TRBJ1-2, with 7 nucleotides matching TRBD1. Looked up from germline, CDR1 is LGHDT and CDR2 is YNNKEL (reference sequence). J lost 4 bases, V lost 0 bases, and 5 bases had no gene match. The CDR3 covers 15 residues. CDR3 sequence reads: CASSQDLGQLYGYTF. The CDR3 DNA is TGTGCCAGCAGCCAAGACCTGGGACAGCTCTATGGCTACACCTTC.

The rearrangement links TRBV11-3 to TRBJ2-7; D is unclear. The CDR3 spans 13 residues. Trimming stripped 1 base from V and 2 bases from J, with 6 bases between. The germline gives CDR1 SGHNT, CDR2 YENEEA. CDR3 nucleotides: TGTGCCAGCAGCTTAGCCCCCGCCTACGAGCAGTACTTC. This codes for CASSLAPAYEQYF.

The V and J genes are TRBV6-6 and TRBJ1-2, with TRBD1 matching over 8 bases. With V trimmed by 6 bases and J by 5 bases, 8 bases remained unmatched. The CDR3 loop spans 14 amino acids. CDR1 is MNHNY, CDR2 SVGAGI, per germline (reference sequence). The CDR3 DNA follows: TGTGCCAGCAGCTCAGGGGGCCATTTGTATGGCTACACCTTC. It is translated as CASSSGGHLYGYTF.

The chain employs TRBV6-5 and TRBJ2-4, with a tentative D call TRBD1 (5 bases). Between the trimmed V and J ends, which lost 7 bases and 3 bases, there was a span of 16 bases. This CDR3 contains 15 residues. Germline CDR1 and CDR2: MNHEY and SVGAGI. The CDR3 here is CASKDNTLVKNIQYF. Here the CDR3 DNA reads TGTGCCAGCAAGGACAATACTTTGGTCAAAAACATTCAGTACTTC.

The chain has TRBV6-5 and TRBJ2-1; D not certain. The CDR3 sequence is 13 residues long. The V gene lost 6 bases and the J gene lost 12 bases, with 18 bases spanning the gap. Germline values: CDR1 MNHEY, CDR2 SVGAGI. The CDR3 DNA is TGTGCCAGCAGGCCACGCCCCTTGGCCACGCAGTTCTTC. Its protein is CASRPRPLATQFF.

V and J are TRBV4-1 and TRBJ1-4; the D is unclear. The CDR3 runs to 11 residues. The V end was cut by 6 bases, the J end by 14 bases, with 13 bases between. The germline V gene encodes CDR1 MGHRA and CDR2 YSYEKL. CDR3 bases: TGCGCCAGCAGTCGAGAGGGTTATCTGTTTTTT. It is translated as CASSREGYLFF.

The chain carries TRBV7-2 and TRBJ2-3, with 7 bases identical to TRBD1. V was clipped by 5 bases and J by 2 bases; unmatched bases: 16. In germline, CDR1 is SGHTA, CDR2 FQGNSA. This CDR3 is 18 amino acids long. The CDR3 DNA follows: TGTGCCAGCAGCCGGAGAAAACCGGGACAGACCTCCACAGATACGCAGTATTTT. Protein sequence: CASSRRKPGQTSTDTQYF.

The CDR3 reads CASSLRLDSSYNEQFF. For the CDR3, the DNA is TGTGCCAGCAGCTTAAGGCTAGACAGCTCCTACAATGAGCAGTTCTTC. The V and J genes are TRBV11-2 and TRBJ2-1; possible D gene TRBD1, 5 bases. Germline V gives CDR1 SGHAT, CDR2 FQNNGV. The length of the CDR3 is 16 residues. Trimming stripped 2 bases from V and 0 bases from J, with 11 bases between.

The genes are TRBV6-5 and TRBJ2-3; weak D call: TRBD2 (6 bases). CDR3 length: 14 amino acids. The ends were cut back, 5 bases at V and 3 bases at J, with 12 bases in the middle. The germline CDR1 and CDR2 sequences are MNHEY and SVGAGI. The CDR3 loop is CASSLFRGTDTQYF. The CDR3 DNA reads as TGTGCCAGCAGTCTTTTCCGGGGGACAGATACGCAGTATTTT.

This rearrangement joins TRBV11-1 to TRBJ2-5, with D tentatively TRBD1 (5 bases). Germline V gene data show CDR1 as SGHAT and CDR2 as FQDESV (reference sequence). This CDR3 has 14 amino acids. The V end lost 4 bases, the J end lost 8 bases, and 17 bases lay between the germline ends. The DNA of the CDR3 is TGTGCCAGCAGCTCGCCTAGGGGCCCCACCACCCAGTACTTC. Encoded protein: CASSSPRGPTTQYF.

The rearrangement joins TRBV11-1 to TRBJ2-1; 8 nucleotides match TRBD1. CDR1 SGHAT and CDR2 FQDESV come from the germline V gene (reference sequence). This CDR3 is 16 amino acids long. V lost 7 bases to trimming and J lost 5 bases; unmatched junction nucleotides: 13. The CDR3 nucleotides read TGTGCCAGCACCCTTTCTTGGACAGGGCCAAACAATGAGCAGTTCTTC. Its translation is CASTLSWTGPNNEQFF.

This chain links TRBV7-8 with TRBJ1-3; D is unresolved. CDR3 length equals 16 residues. Germline V gives CDR1 SGHVS, CDR2 FQNEAQ. V lost 1 base to trimming and J lost 2 bases, with 12 bases between them. The CDR3 DNA reads as TGTGCCAGCAGCTTAGGGAGGGCCGGGGCTGGAAACACCATATATTTT. This sequence encodes CASSLGRAGAGNTIYF.